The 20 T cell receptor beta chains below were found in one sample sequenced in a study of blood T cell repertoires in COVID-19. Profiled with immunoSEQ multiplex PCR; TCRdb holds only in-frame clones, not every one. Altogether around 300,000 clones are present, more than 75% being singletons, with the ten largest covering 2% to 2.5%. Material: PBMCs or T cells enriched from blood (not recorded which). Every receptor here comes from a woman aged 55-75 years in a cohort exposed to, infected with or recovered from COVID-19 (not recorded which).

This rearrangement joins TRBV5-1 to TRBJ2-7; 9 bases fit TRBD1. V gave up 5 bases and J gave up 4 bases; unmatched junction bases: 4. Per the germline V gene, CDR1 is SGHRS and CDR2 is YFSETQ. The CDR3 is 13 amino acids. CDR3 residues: CASRGTGRYEQYF. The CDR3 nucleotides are TGCGCCAGCAGAGGGACAGGGAGATACGAGCAGTACTTC.

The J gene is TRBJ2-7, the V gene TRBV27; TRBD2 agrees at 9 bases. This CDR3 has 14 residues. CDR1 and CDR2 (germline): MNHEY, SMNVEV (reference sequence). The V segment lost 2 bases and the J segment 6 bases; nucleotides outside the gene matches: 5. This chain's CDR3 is CASSLRAGGIEQYF. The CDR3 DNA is TGTGCCAGCAGTTTAAGGGCGGGAGGGATCGAGCAGTACTTC.

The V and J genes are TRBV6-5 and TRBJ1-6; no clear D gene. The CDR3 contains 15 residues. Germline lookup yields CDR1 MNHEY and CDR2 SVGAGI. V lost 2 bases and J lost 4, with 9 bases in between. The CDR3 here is CASSYSREYNSPLHF. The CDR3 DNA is TGTGCCAGCAGTTACAGCCGGGAATATAATTCACCCCTCCACTTT.

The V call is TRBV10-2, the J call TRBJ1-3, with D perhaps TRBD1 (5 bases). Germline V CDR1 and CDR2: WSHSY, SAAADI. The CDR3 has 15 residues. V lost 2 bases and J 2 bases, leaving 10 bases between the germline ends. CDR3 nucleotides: TGCGCCAGCAGTGAGGCCGGGGGTCCTGGAAACACCATATATTTT. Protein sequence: CASSEAGGPGNTIYF.

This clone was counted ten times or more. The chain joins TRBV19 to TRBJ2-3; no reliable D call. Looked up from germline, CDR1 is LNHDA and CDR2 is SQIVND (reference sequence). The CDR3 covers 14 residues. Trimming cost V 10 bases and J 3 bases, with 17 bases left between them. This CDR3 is CAIKASGRTDTQYF. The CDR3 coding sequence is TGTGCCATCAAAGCGAGTGGTCGAACAGATACGCAGTATTTT.

This CDR3 reads CATDQGNQPQHF. As DNA, the CDR3 is TGTGCCACCGACCAGGGCAATCAGCCCCAGCATTTT. The chain combines TRBV24-1 with TRBJ1-5; D is unclear. This CDR3 comprises 12 residues. The germline CDR1 and CDR2 sequences are KGHDR and SFDVKD. The V end lost 9 bases, the J end lost 2 bases, and 7 bases lay between the germline ends.

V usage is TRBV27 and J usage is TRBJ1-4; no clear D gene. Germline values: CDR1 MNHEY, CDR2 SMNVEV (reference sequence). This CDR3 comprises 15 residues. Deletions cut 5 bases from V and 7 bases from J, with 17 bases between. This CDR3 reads CASSPGAVFAEKLFF. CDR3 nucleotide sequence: TGTGCCAGCAGTCCCGGAGCGGTATTTGCTGAAAAACTGTTTTTT.

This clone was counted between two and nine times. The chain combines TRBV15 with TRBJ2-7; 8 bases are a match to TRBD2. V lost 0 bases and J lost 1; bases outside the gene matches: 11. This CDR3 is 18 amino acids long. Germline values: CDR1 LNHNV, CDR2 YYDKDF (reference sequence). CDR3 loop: CATSRDLPPGLGSYEQYF. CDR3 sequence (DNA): TGTGCCACCAGCAGAGATCTACCACCGGGACTAGGGTCCTACGAGCAGTACTTC.

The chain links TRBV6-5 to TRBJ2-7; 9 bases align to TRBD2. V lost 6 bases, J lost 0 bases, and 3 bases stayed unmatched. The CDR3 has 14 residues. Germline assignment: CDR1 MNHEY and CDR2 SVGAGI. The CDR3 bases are TGTGCCAGCAGGACTAGCGGAAGCTCCTACGAGCAGTACTTC. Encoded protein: CASRTSGSSYEQYF.

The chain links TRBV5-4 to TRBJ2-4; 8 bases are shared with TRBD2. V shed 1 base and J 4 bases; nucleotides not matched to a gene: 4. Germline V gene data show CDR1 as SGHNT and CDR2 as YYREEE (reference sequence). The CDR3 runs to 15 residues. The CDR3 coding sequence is TGTGCCAGCAGCTTGATAGCTAGCGGGAAAAACATTCAGTACTTC. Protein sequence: CASSLIASGKNIQYF.

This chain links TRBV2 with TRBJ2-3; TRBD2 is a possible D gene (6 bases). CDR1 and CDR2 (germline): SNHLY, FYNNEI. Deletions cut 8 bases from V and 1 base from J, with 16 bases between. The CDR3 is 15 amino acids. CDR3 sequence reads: CASASRGGGTDTQYF. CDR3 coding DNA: TGTGCCAGCGCCTCGCGGGGCGGGGGCACAGATACGCAGTATTTT.

CDR3 sequence: CASISRPTSGTDEQFF. The CDR3, as DNA: TGTGCCAGCATTTCTCGACCTACTAGCGGGACTGATGAGCAGTTCTTC. The chain has TRBV28 and TRBJ2-1, with 10 positions matching TRBD2. CDR1 is MDHEN and CDR2 is SYDVKM in the germline V gene. The CDR3 covers 16 residues. J gave up 8 bases and V 7 bases, and 14 bases lay outside the gene matches.

The CDR3: CASSLGGTGTSYNSPLHF. As DNA, the CDR3 is TGCGCCAGCAGCTTGGGCGGGACAGGAACCTCCTATAATTCACCCCTCCACTTT. V and J are TRBV5-1 and TRBJ1-6; 8 positions match TRBD1. Germline V CDR1 and CDR2: SGHRS, YFSETQ. Trimming cost V 0 bases and J 0 bases; bases outside gene matches: 5. The CDR3 length is 18 residues.

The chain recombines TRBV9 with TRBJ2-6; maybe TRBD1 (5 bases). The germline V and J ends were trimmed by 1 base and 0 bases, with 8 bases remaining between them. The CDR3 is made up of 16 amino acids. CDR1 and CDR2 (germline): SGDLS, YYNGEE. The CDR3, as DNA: TGTGCCAGCAGCGTAACAGGATTCTCTGGGGCCAACGTCCTGACTTTC. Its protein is CASSVTGFSGANVLTF.

Written as DNA, the CDR3 is TGTGCCATCAGGCAGGACAGGGTCAACTATGGCTACACCTTC. As protein: CAIRQDRVNYGYTF. The chain combines TRBV10-3 with TRBJ1-2; 8 bases align to TRBD1. CDR1 is ENHRY, CDR2 SYGVKD, per germline. The V segment lost 6 bases and the J segment 2 bases; nucleotides outside the gene matches: 5. The CDR3 runs to 14 residues.

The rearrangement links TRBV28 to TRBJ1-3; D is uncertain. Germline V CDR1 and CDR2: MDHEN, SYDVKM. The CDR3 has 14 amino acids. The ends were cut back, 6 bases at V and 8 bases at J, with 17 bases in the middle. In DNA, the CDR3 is TGTGCCAGCAGCCCCGCTCAGGTCGGTCACACCATATATTTT. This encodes CASSPAQVGHTIYF.

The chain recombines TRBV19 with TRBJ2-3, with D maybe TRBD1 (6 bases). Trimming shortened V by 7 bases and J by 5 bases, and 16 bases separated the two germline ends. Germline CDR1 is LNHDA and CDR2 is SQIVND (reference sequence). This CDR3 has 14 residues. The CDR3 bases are TGTGCCAGTACCCTAACGGTAGGGGGAGATACGCAGTATTTT. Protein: CASTLTVGGDTQYF.

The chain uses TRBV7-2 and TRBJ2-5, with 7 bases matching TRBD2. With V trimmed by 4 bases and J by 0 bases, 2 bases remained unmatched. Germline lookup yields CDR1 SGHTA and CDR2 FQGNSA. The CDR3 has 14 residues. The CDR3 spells CASSSTSDQETQYF. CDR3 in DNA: TGTGCCAGCAGCTCCACTAGCGACCAAGAGACCCAGTACTTC.

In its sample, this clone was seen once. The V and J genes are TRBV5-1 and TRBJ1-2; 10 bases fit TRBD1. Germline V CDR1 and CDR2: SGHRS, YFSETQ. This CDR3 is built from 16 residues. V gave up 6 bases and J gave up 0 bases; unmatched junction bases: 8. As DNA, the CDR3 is TGCGCCAGCAAACCCTCGACAGGGGGCGCTAACTATGGCTACACCTTC. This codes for CASKPSTGGANYGYTF. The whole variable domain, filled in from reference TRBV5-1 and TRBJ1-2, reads KAGVTQTPRYLIKTRGQQVTLSCSPISGHRSVSWYQQTPGQGLQFLFEYFSETQRNKGNFPGRFSGRQFSNSRSEMNVSTLELGDSALYLCASKPSTGGANYGYTFGSGTRLTVV.

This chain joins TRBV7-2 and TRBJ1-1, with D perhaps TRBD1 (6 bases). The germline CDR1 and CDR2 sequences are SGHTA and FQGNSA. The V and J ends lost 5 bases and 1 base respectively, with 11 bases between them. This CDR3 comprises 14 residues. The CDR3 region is CASSPARGNTEAFF. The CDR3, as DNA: TGTGCCAGCAGCCCCGCCAGGGGGAACACTGAAGCTTTCTTT.